This entry lists 27 T cell receptor beta chains sequenced from one sample in a study of beta chain features in type 1 diabetes. The sequenced template was cDNA made from the entire isolated RNA. The method was immunoSEQ multiplex PCR; TCRdb's version includes in-frame clones alone and lacks a portion of them. The sample has hundreds of thousands of clones, roughly 31% seen once. Sequencing used naive CD4+ T cells from blood. Source of these receptors: a man between 18 and 29 years old in good health.

This clone turned up a few times. The chain recombines TRBV9 with TRBJ2-5; D may match TRBD1 or TRBD2 (5 bases each). The V end was cut by 3 bases, the J end by 0 bases, with 18 bases between. The CDR3 totals 17 residues. CDR1 and CDR2 (germline): SGDLS, YYNGEE. The CDR3: CASSARGQLRHQETQYF. The CDR3 DNA follows: TGTGCCAGCAGCGCGAGGGGCCAGCTGCGACACCAAGAGACCCAGTACTTC.

The V gene is TRBV30, the J gene TRBJ1-2; TRBD1 agrees at 8 bases. CDR3 size: 15 residues. J lost 10 bases, V lost 4 bases, and 17 bases had no gene match. Per the germline V gene, CDR1 is GTSNPN and CDR2 is SVGIG (reference sequence). For the CDR3, the DNA is TGTGCCTGGATCTCGGACAGGGTTTCAGTCGAGGACTACACCTTC. Protein product: CAWISDRVSVEDYTF.

The rearrangement uses TRBV30 and TRBJ1-1; D not certain. Between the trimmed V and J ends, which lost 0 bases and 3 bases, there was a span of 11 bases. The CDR3 length is 14 residues. From germline, CDR1 is GTSNPN and CDR2 SVGIG (reference sequence). CDR3 protein: CAWSVHFGDTEAFF. In DNA, the CDR3 is TGTGCCTGGAGTGTACATTTCGGGGACACTGAAGCTTTCTTT.

A single count supports this clone. The chain recombines TRBV9 with TRBJ1-2, with no clear D. CDR1 and CDR2 from the germline V gene are SGDLS and YYNGEE. V was clipped by 0 bases and J by 0 bases, with 9 bases between them. The CDR3 has 15 amino acids. The DNA for the CDR3 is TGTGCCAGCAGCGTAGCGACCGGAACTAACTATGGCTACACCTTC. Translated, it gives CASSVATGTNYGYTF. Filled out from reference TRBV9 and TRBJ1-2, the complete variable domain reads DSGVTQTPKHLITATGQRVTLRCSPRSGDLSVYWYQQSLDQGLQFLIQYYNGEERAKGNILERFSAQQFPDLHSELNLSSLELGDSALYFCASSVATGTNYGYTFGSGTRLTVV.

The chain joins TRBV5-6 to TRBJ2-5; 11 bases fit TRBD2. The germline V gene encodes CDR1 SGHDT and CDR2 YYEEEE. With 4 bases clipped from V and 9 bases from J, the junction kept 14 bases outside the gene matches. CDR3 size: 16 residues. In DNA form, the CDR3 reads TGTGCCAGCAGCACATTAGCGGGAGGGCCAATGTCTGCCCAGTACTTC. Translation gives CASSTLAGGPMSAQYF.

The CDR3 coding sequence is TGTGCCATCAGTCGGGACAGGTCGTACCCTGGCTACACCTTC. It yields the protein CAISRDRSYPGYTF. This sequence joins TRBV10-3 and TRBJ1-2, with 8 bases matching TRBD1. The CDR3 has 14 amino acids. V lost 5 bases to trimming and J lost 7 bases; unmatched junction nucleotides: 9. Per germline, CDR1 ENHRY and CDR2 SYGVKD.

The V gene is TRBV28, the J gene TRBJ2-1; D might be TRBD1 or TRBD2, each matching 6 bases. Germline-derived CDR1 and CDR2 are MDHEN and SYDVKM. CDR3 size: 17 residues. The V gene lost 5 bases and the J gene lost 6 bases, with 23 bases spanning the gap. CDR3: CASSPSVGGHPSNEQFF. CDR3 DNA sequence: TGTGCCAGCAGTCCCTCCGTGGGGGGACACCCCTCCAATGAGCAGTTCTTC. The full variable domain, its missing parts supplied by reference TRBV28 and TRBJ2-1, is DVKVTQSSRYLVKRTGEKVFLECVQDMDHENMFWYRQDPGLGLRLIYFSYDVKMKEKGDIPEGYSVSREKKERFSLILESASTNQTSMYLCASSPSVGGHPSNEQFFGPGTRLTVL.

This sequence joins TRBV7-8 and TRBJ2-1; 10 bases align to TRBD2. The CDR3 loop spans 18 amino acids. Germline V CDR1 and CDR2: SGHVS, FQNEAQ. The junction had 12 bases not matched to a gene; V was cut back by 6 bases and J by 1 base. CDR3 DNA: TGTGCCAGCAGACCCCAGGGTGGGACTAGCGATTCCTACAATGAGCAGTTCTTC. Its protein product is CASRPQGGTSDSYNEQFF.

The rearrangement uses TRBV7-9 and TRBJ2-7, with 7 bases aligning to TRBD1. CDR1 is SEHNR, CDR2 FQNEAQ, per germline (reference sequence). V lost 4 bases and J lost 5; bases outside the gene matches: 20. The length of the CDR3 is 18 residues. CDR3: CASSSQQISTGFLHEQYF. In DNA, the CDR3 is TGTGCCAGCAGCTCCCAACAAATTTCGACAGGGTTTTTGCACGAGCAGTACTTC.

The sample holds a few counts of this clone. The chain is built from TRBV19 and TRBJ2-3; TRBD2 might be the D (5 bases). The V and J ends lost 6 bases and 3 bases respectively, with 16 bases between them. The CDR3 consists of 15 residues. The germline CDR1 and CDR2 sequences are LNHDA and SQIVND (reference sequence). CDR3 sequence: CASRPRIGVTDTQYF. CDR3 coding DNA: TGTGCCAGTAGACCCCGGATCGGGGTTACAGATACGCAGTATTTT.

This clone has more than one count but fewer than ten. The genes are TRBV11-2 and TRBJ2-1; 8 nucleotides align to TRBD2. V shed 6 bases and J 6 bases; nucleotides not matched to a gene: 13. There are 16 residues in the CDR3. The germline V gene encodes CDR1 SGHAT and CDR2 FQNNGV. CDR3 sequence reads: CASRPLAGRAANEQFF. In DNA form, the CDR3 reads TGTGCCAGCAGACCGCTGGCCGGGAGGGCCGCCAATGAGCAGTTCTTC.

The rearrangement joins TRBV7-2 to TRBJ2-7, with 8 bases identical to TRBD1. V lost 5 bases and J lost 6; bases outside the gene matches: 6. CDR3 length: 13 residues. CDR1 is SGHTA and CDR2 is FQGNSA in the germline V gene. In nucleotides, the CDR3 is TGTGCCAGCAGCCAAAGGACAGGGCTCGAGCAGTACTTC. Translated: CASSQRTGLEQYF.

This clone turned up a few times. The chain carries TRBV28 and TRBJ2-7; 8 bases map to TRBD2. The CDR3 runs to 14 residues. CDR1 and CDR2 from the germline V gene are MDHEN and SYDVKM. Trimming took 2 bases from V and 2 from J; bases not matched to a gene: 2. The CDR3 DNA reads TGTGCCAGCAGTTTAGGGGGACTAGCCTACGAGCAGTACTTC. It specifies CASSLGGLAYEQYF.

Turning to this clone: Other nucleotide sequences in the sample specify the same CDR3. The genes are TRBV30 and TRBJ2-7; 9 nucleotides line up with TRBD1. The junction had 4 bases not matched to a gene; V was cut back by 3 bases and J by 1 base. The germline gives CDR1 GTSNPN, CDR2 SVGIG (reference sequence). The CDR3 covers 14 residues. The CDR3 bases are TGTGCCTGGAGCCCGGGACAGGGATCCTACGAGCAGTACTTC. This codes for CAWSPGQGSYEQYF.

The genes are TRBV30 and TRBJ2-7; TRBD1 is a possible D gene (5 bases). Germline CDR1 GTSNPN, CDR2 SVGIG (reference sequence). V was trimmed by 3 bases and J by 6 bases, leaving 12 bases between them. This CDR3 is built from 12 residues. The chain's CDR3 is CAWSPRVSEQYF. The CDR3 DNA reads as TGTGCCTGGAGCCCCAGGGTATCCGAGCAGTACTTC.

V and J are TRBV19 and TRBJ2-7; the match to TRBD1 covers 9 bases. After removal of 8 bases from V and 5 bases from J, the junction contained 10 bases not matched to a gene. Germline CDR1 LNHDA, CDR2 SQIVND (reference sequence). The CDR3 is 14 residues long. For the CDR3, the DNA is TGTGCCAGTTCCACCGGGACAGGGAGCCACGAGCAGTACTTC. As protein: CASSTGTGSHEQYF.

This clone was seen more than once but under ten times. The chain combines TRBV29-1 with TRBJ1-1; no clear D gene. Germline V CDR1 and CDR2: SQVTM, ANQGSEA. The ends were cut back, 4 bases at V and 10 bases at J, with 13 bases in the middle. The CDR3 spans 11 residues. CDR3 DNA: TGCAGCGTTGTCCCACAGAACACAGCTTTCTTT. It translates to CSVVPQNTAFF.

The chain links TRBV30 to TRBJ2-3, with D uncertain. The length of the CDR3 is 14 residues. V dropped 7 bases and J dropped 4 bases, with 18 bases sitting between them. Germline values: CDR1 GTSNPN, CDR2 SVGIG (reference sequence). CDR3: CALPPSVVPDTQYF. The CDR3 DNA follows: TGTGCCTTACCCCCTAGTGTGGTCCCAGATACGCAGTATTTT.

Here the CDR3 reads CASSQEGRLRGDTQYF. The CDR3 nucleotides are TGTGCCAGCAGCCAAGAGGGCCGATTACGTGGAGATACGCAGTATTTT. The chain joins TRBV14 to TRBJ2-3; D gene ambiguous. CDR3 length equals 16 residues. Germline V gives CDR1 SGHDN, CDR2 FVKESK. Trimming left V 0 bases short and J 5 bases short, with 15 bases between.

This clone was observed a few times. The V and J genes are TRBV4-2 and TRBJ2-5; the match to TRBD1 covers 9 bases. Trimming cost V 3 bases and J 4 bases; bases outside gene matches: 9. Germline CDR1 is LGHNA and CDR2 is YNFKEQ. The CDR3 extends over 16 amino acids. The CDR3 protein is CASSQHTGGAGETQYF. As DNA, the CDR3 is TGTGCCAGCAGCCAGCATACAGGGGGCGCGGGAGAGACCCAGTACTTC.

The chain is built from TRBV18 and TRBJ2-5, with D unresolved. This CDR3 has 13 amino acids. V was trimmed by 2 bases and J by 4 bases, leaving 8 bases between them. Per the germline V gene, CDR1 is KGHSH and CDR2 is LQKENI. The chain's CDR3 is CASSPKGGETQYF. CDR3 nucleotides: TGTGCCAGCTCACCAAAGGGTGGAGAGACCCAGTACTTC. Based on the CDR3 plus reference TRBV18 and TRBJ2-5, the full variable domain is NAGVMQNPRHLVRRRGQEARLRCSPMKGHSHVYWYRQLPEEGLKFMVYLQKENIIDESGMPKERFSAEFPKEGPSILRIQQVVRGDSAAYFCASSPKGGETQYFGPGTRLLVL.

The chain has TRBV9 and TRBJ2-5; D is uncertain. V was pared by 3 bases and J by 5 bases, with 20 bases between. Germline assignment: CDR1 SGDLS and CDR2 YYNGEE. This CDR3 has 16 residues. The CDR3 here is CASSAPLGLPEETQYF. CDR3 bases: TGTGCCAGCAGCGCACCCCTGGGTCTCCCGGAGGAGACCCAGTACTTC.

This clone was found a few times. The same CDR3 is also encoded by other DNA sequences in this sample. The chain carries TRBV29-1 and TRBJ1-1, with TRBD1 as a possible D gene (5 bases). Trimming took off 6 bases at V and 3 bases at J, with 8 bases between the two ends. The CDR3 covers 11 residues. Germline CDR1 SQVTM, CDR2 ANQGSEA. The CDR3 spells CSVGGYTEAFF. CDR3 DNA: TGCAGCGTCGGGGGGTACACTGAAGCTTTCTTT.

The V call is TRBV6-1, the J call TRBJ2-7, with 9 bases that match TRBD1. The CDR3 is made up of 13 amino acids. V lost 6 bases and J lost 5; bases outside the gene matches: 5. Germline V gives CDR1 MNHNS, CDR2 SASEGT. CDR3 DNA sequence: TGTGCCAGCAGGCTACAGGGGGCGGACGAGCAGTACTTC. This codes for CASRLQGADEQYF.

The rearrangement uses TRBV5-5 and TRBJ2-3; D uncertain. Germline values: CDR1 SGHKS, CDR2 YYEKEE (reference sequence). Trimming cost V 4 bases and J 0 bases, with 15 bases left between them. CDR3 size: 16 residues. The CDR3 reads CASSTYRLTSTDTQYF. The CDR3 DNA is TGTGCCAGCAGCACCTACCGACTCACTAGCACAGATACGCAGTATTTT.

This clone was seen more than once but under ten times. The chain recombines TRBV7-2 with TRBJ2-5; the D gene is possibly TRBD2 (6 bases). Germline V CDR1 and CDR2: SGHTA, FQGNSA. Between the trimmed V and J ends, which lost 1 base and 2 bases, there was a span of 11 bases. The CDR3 runs to 15 residues. The DNA for the CDR3 is TGTGCCAGCAGCTTAGTCAGCGGGCCGCAAGAGACCCAGTACTTC. Translation: CASSLVSGPQETQYF.

The chain has TRBV7-6 and TRBJ2-7, with 7 positions matching TRBD2. This CDR3 region has 12 residues. V lost 5 bases, J lost 8 bases, and 6 bases stayed unmatched. The germline V gene has CDR1 SGHVS and CDR2 FNYEAQ. This chain's CDR3 is CASSHAGEKQYF. In DNA, the CDR3 is TGTGCCAGCAGCCATGCGGGGGAAAAGCAGTACTTC.